This entry concerns a single T cell receptor (beta chain). Antigen unknown. After template switching added a universal primer site, the resulting cDNA carried unique molecular identifiers. TCRdb reprocessed the 5' RACE reads via MiXCR and lists one record per CDR3 protein. The sample holds some 1,600,000 distinct CDR3 sequences, roughly a third seen once. This entry comes from a study of identical twins. Study conclusions and caveats: Weaker excess sharing between twins was seen in beta out-of-frame sequences. Conclusions rested on cross-sectional statistics rather than following the same donors. Insertions were fewer in abundant cord blood beta clonotypes, whereas memory repertoires showed none of this pattern.

The CDR3 consists of 14 residues. Germline V gene sequence: CDR1 SGHTA, CDR2 FQGNSA. Trimming took off 5 bases at V and 3 bases at J, with 12 bases between the two ends. This clonotype originated in a newborn girl in good health. The sequenced sample consisted of cord blood. The chain carries TRBV7-2 and TRBJ2-3, with D perhaps matching TRBD2 (6 bases). The CDR3 DNA sequence: TGTGCCAGCAGCCGACTAGATTTTACAGATACGCAGTATTTT. Translated: CASSRLDFTDTQYF.